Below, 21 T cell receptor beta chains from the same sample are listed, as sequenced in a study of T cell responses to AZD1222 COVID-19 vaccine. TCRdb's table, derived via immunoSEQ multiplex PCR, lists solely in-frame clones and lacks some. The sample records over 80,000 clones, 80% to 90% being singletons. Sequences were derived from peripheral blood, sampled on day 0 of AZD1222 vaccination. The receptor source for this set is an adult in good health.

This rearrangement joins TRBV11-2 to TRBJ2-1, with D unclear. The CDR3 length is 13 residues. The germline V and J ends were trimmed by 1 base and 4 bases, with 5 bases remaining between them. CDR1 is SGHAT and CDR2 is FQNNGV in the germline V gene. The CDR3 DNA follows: TGTGCCAGCAGCTTAGGGCGGTACAATGAGCAGTTCTTC. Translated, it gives CASSLGRYNEQFF.

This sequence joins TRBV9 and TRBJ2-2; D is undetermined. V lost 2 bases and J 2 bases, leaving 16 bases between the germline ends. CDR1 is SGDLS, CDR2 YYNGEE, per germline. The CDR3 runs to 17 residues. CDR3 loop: CASSVYVSRGNTGELFF. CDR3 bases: TGTGCCAGCAGCGTCTATGTGTCGCGCGGAAACACCGGGGAGCTGTTTTTT.

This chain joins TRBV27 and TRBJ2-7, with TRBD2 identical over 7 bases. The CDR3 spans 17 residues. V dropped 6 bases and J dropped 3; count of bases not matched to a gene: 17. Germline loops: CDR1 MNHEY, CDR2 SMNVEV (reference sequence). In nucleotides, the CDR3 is TGTGCCAGCAGAGGGACGCTTCCTAGCGGCGGGATCTACGAGCAGTACTTC. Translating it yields CASRGTLPSGGIYEQYF.

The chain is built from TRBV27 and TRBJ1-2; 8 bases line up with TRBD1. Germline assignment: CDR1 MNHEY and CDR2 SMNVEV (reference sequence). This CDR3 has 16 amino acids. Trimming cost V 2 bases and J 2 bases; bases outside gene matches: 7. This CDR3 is CASSLGQGAGNYGYTF. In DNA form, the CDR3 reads TGTGCCAGCAGTTTAGGTCAGGGGGCAGGAAACTATGGCTACACCTTC.

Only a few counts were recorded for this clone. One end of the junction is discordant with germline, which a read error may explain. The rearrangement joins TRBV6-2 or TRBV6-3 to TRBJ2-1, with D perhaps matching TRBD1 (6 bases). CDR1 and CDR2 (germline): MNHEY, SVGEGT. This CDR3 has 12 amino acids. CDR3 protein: CASSYSRGLGIF. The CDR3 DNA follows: TGTGCCAGCAGTTACTCGAGGGGGTTAGGGATCTTC.

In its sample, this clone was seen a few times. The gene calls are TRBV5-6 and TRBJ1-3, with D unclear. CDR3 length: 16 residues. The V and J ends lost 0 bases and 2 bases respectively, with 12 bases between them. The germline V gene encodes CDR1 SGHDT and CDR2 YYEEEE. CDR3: CASSLVAAQAGNTIYF. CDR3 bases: TGTGCCAGCAGCTTGGTGGCGGCGCAGGCTGGAAACACCATATATTTT. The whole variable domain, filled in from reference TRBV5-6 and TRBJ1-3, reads DAGVTQSPTHLIKTRGQQVTLRCSPKSGHDTVSWYQQALGQGPQFIFQYYEEEERQRGNFPDRFSGHQFPNYSSELNVNALLLGDSALYLCASSLVAAQAGNTIYFGEGSWLTVV.

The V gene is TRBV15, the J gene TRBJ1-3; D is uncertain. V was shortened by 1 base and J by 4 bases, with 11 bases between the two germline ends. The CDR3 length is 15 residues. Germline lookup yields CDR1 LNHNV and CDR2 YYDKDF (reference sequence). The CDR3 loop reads CATSRGKLSGNTIYF. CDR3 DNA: TGTGCCACCAGCAGAGGGAAGTTGTCCGGAAACACCATATATTTT.

As DNA, the CDR3 is TGTGCCCCTAGGGCAGGGCGAGGGGTGAACACTGAAGCTTTCTTT. Its protein product is CAPRAGRGVNTEAFF. The chain combines TRBV28 with TRBJ1-1, with a tentative D call TRBD1 (5 bases). CDR1 is MDHEN and CDR2 is SYDVKM in the germline V gene. V was pared by 11 bases and J by 0 bases, with 19 bases between. The CDR3 runs to 15 residues.

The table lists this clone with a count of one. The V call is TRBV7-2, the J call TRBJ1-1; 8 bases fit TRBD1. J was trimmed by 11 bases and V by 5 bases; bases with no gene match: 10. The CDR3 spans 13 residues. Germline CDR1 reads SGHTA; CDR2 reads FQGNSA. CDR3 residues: CASSPPTGERAFF. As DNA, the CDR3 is TGTGCCAGCAGCCCCCCGACAGGGGAAAGGGCTTTCTTT.

The CDR3 loop reads CASSYQAIGQGNTEAFF. The CDR3, as DNA: TGTGCCAGCAGCTACCAGGCCATTGGGCAGGGAAATACTGAAGCTTTCTTT. The genes are TRBV4-2 and TRBJ1-1, with D perhaps matching TRBD1 (5 bases). Germline values: CDR1 LGHNA, CDR2 YNFKEQ. The CDR3 extends over 17 amino acids. Between the trimmed V and J ends, which lost 5 bases and 5 bases, there was a span of 24 bases.

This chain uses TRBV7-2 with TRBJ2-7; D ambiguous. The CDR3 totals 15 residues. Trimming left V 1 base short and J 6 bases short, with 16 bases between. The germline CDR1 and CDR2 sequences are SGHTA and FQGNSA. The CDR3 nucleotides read TGTGCCAGCAGCTTAGTGGGTAGCTCCCCCATCGAGCAGTACTTC. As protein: CASSLVGSSPIEQYF.

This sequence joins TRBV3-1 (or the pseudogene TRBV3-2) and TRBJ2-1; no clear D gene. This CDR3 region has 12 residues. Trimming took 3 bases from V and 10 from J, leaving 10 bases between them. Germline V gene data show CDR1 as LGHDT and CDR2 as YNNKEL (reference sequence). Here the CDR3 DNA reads TGTGCCAGCAGCCAGTCCTCATGGGAGCAGTTCTTC. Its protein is CASSQSSWEQFF.

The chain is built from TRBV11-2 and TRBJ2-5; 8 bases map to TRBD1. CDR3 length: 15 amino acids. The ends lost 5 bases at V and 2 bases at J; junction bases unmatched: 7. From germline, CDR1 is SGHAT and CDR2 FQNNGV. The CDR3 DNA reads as TGTGCCAGCAGCCCGGGACGGACAGGGCAAGAGACCCAGTACTTC. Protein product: CASSPGRTGQETQYF.

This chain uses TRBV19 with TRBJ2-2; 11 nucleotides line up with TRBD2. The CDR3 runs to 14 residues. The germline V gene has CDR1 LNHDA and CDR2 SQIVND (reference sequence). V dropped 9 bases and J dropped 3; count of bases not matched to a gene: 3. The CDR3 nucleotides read TGTGCCAGCCGACTAGCGGGGTACACCGGGGAGCTGTTTTTT. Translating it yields CASRLAGYTGELFF.

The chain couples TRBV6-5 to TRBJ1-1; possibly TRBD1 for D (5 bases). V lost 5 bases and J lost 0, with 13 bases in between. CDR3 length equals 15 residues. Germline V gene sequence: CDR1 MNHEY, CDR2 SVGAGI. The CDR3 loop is CASSRDGPMNTEAFF. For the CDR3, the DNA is TGTGCCAGCAGTCGGGACGGCCCGATGAACACTGAAGCTTTCTTT.

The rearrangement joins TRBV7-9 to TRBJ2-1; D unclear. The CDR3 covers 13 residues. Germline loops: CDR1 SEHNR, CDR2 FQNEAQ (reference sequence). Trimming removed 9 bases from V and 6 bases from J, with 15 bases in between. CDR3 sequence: CASTTEISNEQFF. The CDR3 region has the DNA TGTGCCAGTACCACCGAGATATCCAATGAGCAGTTCTTC. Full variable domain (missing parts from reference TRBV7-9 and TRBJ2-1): DTGVSQNPRHKITKRGQNVTFRCDPISEHNRLYWYRQTLGQGPEFLTYFQNEAQLEKSRLLSDRFSAERPKGSFSTLEIQRTEQGDSAMYLCASTTEISNEQFFGPGTRLTVL.

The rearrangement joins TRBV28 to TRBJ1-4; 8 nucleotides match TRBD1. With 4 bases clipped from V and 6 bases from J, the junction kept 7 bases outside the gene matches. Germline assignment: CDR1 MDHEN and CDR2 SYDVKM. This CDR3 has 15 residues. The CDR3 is CASSSPGGGDEKLFF. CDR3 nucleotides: TGTGCCAGCAGTTCTCCAGGGGGCGGTGATGAAAAACTGTTTTTT.

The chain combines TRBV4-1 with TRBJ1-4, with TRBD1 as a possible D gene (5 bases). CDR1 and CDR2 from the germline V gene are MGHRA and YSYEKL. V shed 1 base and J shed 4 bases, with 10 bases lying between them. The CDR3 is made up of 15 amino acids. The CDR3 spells CASSQGPGFNEKLFF. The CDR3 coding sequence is TGCGCCAGCAGCCAAGGGCCAGGGTTTAATGAAAAACTGTTTTTT.

This chain's CDR3 is CASSRHSLSYNEQFF. The CDR3 bases are TGTGCCAGCAGTCGTCACTCCCTGTCCTACAATGAGCAGTTCTTC. The chain carries TRBV28 and TRBJ2-1; D gene unclear. The CDR3 is 15 amino acids. V lost 5 bases, J lost 1 base, and 12 bases lay in between. Germline V lookup: CDR1 MDHEN, CDR2 SYDVKM.

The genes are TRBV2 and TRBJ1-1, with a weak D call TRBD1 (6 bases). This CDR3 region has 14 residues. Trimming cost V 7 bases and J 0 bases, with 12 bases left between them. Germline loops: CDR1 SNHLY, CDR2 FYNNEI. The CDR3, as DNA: TGTGCCAGCATAAAGGGGGTGATGAACACTGAAGCTTTCTTT. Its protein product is CASIKGVMNTEAFF.

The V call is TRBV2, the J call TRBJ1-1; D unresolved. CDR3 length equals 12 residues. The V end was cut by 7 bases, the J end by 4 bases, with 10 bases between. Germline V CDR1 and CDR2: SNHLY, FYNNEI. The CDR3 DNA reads TGTGCCAGCATATGGAGGAGCACTGAAGCTTTCTTT. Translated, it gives CASIWRSTEAFF.